Listed below are T cell receptor beta chains from one sample, sequenced in a study of prognosis after radiotherapy for stage I lung cancer. TCRdb reprocessed the multiplex PCR reads with MiXCR, giving one entry per CDR3 protein. The data show 20,000 to 30,000 distinct CDR3 sequences, with more than 35% seen just once and roughly 21% held by the top ten. The starting material was PBMCs, obtained before or after stereotactic body radiation therapy (not recorded which). The source is a donor at least 50 years old with non-small cell lung cancer. The CDR3 runs from the conserved cysteine through the conserved F or W. The D gene is left open where the match is weak. Not all rows give a size; the values are once, few, many and, for expanded clones, a class.

clone size	V gene	J gene	D gene	CDR3 DNA	CDR3 protein
NA	TRBV10-3	TRBJ2-6	NA	TGTGCCATCAGGGGGGGTGCTGAGGCCAACGTCCTGACTTTC	CAIRGGAEANVLTF
NA	TRBV5-6	TRBJ2-6	TRBD1	TGTGCCAGCAGCTTGGCGGGACAGGGGGCGGGTGGGGCCAACGTCCTGACTTTC	CASSLAGQGAGGANVLTF
many	TRBV7-3	TRBJ1-6	TRBD1	TGTGCCAGCAGCGCGGCACAGGGGATGGGTTCACCCCTCCACTTT	CASSAAQGMGSPLHF
NA	TRBV27	TRBJ1-3	NA	TGTGCCAGCAGTCCGTGGGCGGCGAACTCTGGAAACACCATATATTTT	CASSPWAANSGNTIYF
many	TRBV4-1	TRBJ2-1	TRBD2	TGCGCCAGCAGCCCCGGGACTAGCGGTCGGAGGTACTACAATGAGCAGTTCTTC	CASSPGTSGRRYYNEQFF
NA	TRBV20-1	TRBJ2-7	NA	TGCAGTACTAGAAACCCAGACGGGGTCACCTACGAGCAGTACTTC	CSTRNPDGVTYEQYF
NA	TRBV6-4	TRBJ2-3	NA	TGTGCCAGCAGGGATATCCGCACGTATACGCAGTATTTT	CASRDIRTYTQYF
many	TRBV11-3	TRBJ2-2	NA	TGTGCCAGCAGCCCTAGGGGCAGTTTTTCGAACACCGGGGAGCTGTTTTTT	CASSPRGSFSNTGELFF
many	TRBV9	TRBJ2-1	NA	TGTGCCAGCAGCGTTGGCGTTGAGCAGTTCTTC	CASSVGVEQFF
many	TRBV7-6	TRBJ2-1	NA	TGTGCCAGCAGCTCCCAACATATGGCGGGGAATGAGCAGTTCTTC	CASSSQHMAGNEQFF